Listed here is a single TCR beta chain. Its target is not known. These data come from a study of cytomegalovirus exposure and HLA in healthy donors. About the research overall: The 95 to 150 validation repertoires used a platform that matched the one used for the roughly 700 first-cohort repertoires, as a later analysis reported.

General observations from the study: A later analysis found first-cohort TCR clusters tended to co-occur in the 90 to 150 validation repertoires.

Produced via immunoSEQ multiplex PCR; TCRdb's table is partial and in-frame only. This sample has approximately 170,000 clones, with 85% found just once. In germline, CDR1 is MNHNY, CDR2 SVGAGI (reference sequence). V lost 7 bases, J lost 1 base, and 5 bases stayed unmatched. The CDR3 totals 15 residues. Sequences were obtained from PBMCs. The V and J genes are TRBV6-6 and TRBJ2-1; 9 bases line up with TRBD2. The TCR sequence derives from a man aged 18 to 35 in good health and CMV-seropositive. CDR3 coding DNA: TGTGCCAGCACCTCTAGCGGGACATCCTACAATGAGCAGTTCTTC. It translates to CASTSSGTSYNEQFF.